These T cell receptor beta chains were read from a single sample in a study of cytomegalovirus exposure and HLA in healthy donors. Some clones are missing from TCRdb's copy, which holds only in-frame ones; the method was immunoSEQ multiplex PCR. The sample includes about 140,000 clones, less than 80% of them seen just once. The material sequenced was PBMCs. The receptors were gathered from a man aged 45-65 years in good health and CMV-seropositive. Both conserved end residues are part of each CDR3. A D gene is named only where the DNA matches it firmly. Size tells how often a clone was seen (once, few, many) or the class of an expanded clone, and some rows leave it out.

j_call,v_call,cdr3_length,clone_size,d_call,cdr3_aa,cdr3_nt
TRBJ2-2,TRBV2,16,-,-,CASSRGGSRLTGELFF,TGTGCCAGCAGCCGAGGAGGGTCCCGTTTGACCGGGGAGCTGTTTTTT
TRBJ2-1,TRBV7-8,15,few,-,CASSRGWGSYNEQFF,TGTGCCAGCAGCCGGGGGTGGGGGTCCTACAATGAGCAGTTCTTC
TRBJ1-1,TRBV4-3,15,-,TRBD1,CASSQTGTGGSRAFF,TGCGCCAGCAGCCAAACCGGGACAGGGGGCTCCCGGGCTTTCTTT
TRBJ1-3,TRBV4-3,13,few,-,CASSQERASTIYF,TGCGCCAGCAGCCAAGAACGAGCAAGCACCATATATTTT
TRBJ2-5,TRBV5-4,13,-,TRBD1,CASSGGQGITQYF,TGTGCCAGCAGCGGCGGACAGGGGATAACCCAGTACTTC
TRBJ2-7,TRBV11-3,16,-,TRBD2,CASSLGGLASSYEQYF,TGTGCCAGCAGCTTAGGGGGACTAGCGTCGTCCTACGAGCAGTACTTC
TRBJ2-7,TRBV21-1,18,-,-,CATQGGDRGTSGIYEQYF,TGTGCCACCCAGGGGGGAGACAGGGGGACTAGCGGTATCTACGAGCAGTACTTC
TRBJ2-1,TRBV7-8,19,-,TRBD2,CASSKGRAGAGGPRNEQFF,TGTGCCAGCAGCAAAGGACGCGCCGGGGCGGGAGGGCCACGCAATGAGCAGTTCTTC
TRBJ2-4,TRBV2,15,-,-,CASSEQGLTKNIQYF,TGTGCCAGCAGTGAGCAGGGGCTGACCAAAAACATTCAGTACTTC
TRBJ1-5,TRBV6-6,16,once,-,CASSSTGGLGNQPQHF,TGTGCCAGCAGTTCTACGGGGGGTCTTGGCAATCAGCCCCAGCATTTT
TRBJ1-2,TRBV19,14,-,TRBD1,CASSPMTGGAGYTF,TGTGCCAGTAGTCCCATGACAGGGGGAGCTGGCTACACCTTC
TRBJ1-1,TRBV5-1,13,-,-,CASRINMNTEAFF,TGCGCCAGCAGAATCAACATGAACACTGAAGCTTTCTTT
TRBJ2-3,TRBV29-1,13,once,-,CSALGGGKNTQYF,TGCAGCGCCTTGGGGGGGGGCAAGAATACGCAGTATTTT
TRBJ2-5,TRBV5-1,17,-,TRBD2,CASSAGLAGGFQETQYF,TGCGCCAGCAGCGCCGGACTAGCGGGAGGTTTCCAAGAGACCCAGTACTTC
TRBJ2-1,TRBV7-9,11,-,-,CASSLQREQFF,TGTGCCAGCAGCTTACAACGGGAGCAGTTCTTC
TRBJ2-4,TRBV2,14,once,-,CASRGAGAENIQYF,TGTGCCAGCCGAGGTGCAGGGGCGGAAAACATTCAGTACTTC
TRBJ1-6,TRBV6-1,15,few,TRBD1,CASSIVGQGNSPLHF,TGTGCCAGCAGTATCGTGGGACAGGGTAATTCACCCCTCCACTTT
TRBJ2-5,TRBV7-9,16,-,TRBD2,CASSRGLAGDLETQYF,TGTGCCAGCAGTCGGGGACTAGCGGGAGATCTTGAGACCCAGTACTTC
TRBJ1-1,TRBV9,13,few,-,CASSVATIRGAFF,TGTGCCAGCAGCGTAGCCACCATAAGAGGAGCTTTCTTT
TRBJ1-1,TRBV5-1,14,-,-,CASSLVVTNTEAFF,TGCGCCAGCAGCTTGGTCGTAACAAACACTGAAGCTTTCTTT
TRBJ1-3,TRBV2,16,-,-,CASSGGRRSSGNTIYF,TGTGCCAGCAGTGGGGGCAGGCGCAGCTCTGGAAACACCATATATTTT
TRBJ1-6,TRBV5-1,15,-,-,CASSREVQGNSPLHF,TGCGCCAGCTCCCGGGAGGTCCAGGGTAATTCACCCCTCCACTTT
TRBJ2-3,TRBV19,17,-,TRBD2,CASSGRLAGVYADTQYF,TGTGCCAGTAGTGGACGACTAGCGGGAGTGTATGCAGATACGCAGTATTTT
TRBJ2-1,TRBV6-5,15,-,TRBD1,CASSYRTGGGHEQFF,TGTGCCAGCAGTTACAGGACAGGGGGGGGCCATGAGCAGTTCTTC
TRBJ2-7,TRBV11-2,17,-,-,CASSLDQLEKESYEQYF,TGTGCCAGCAGCTTAGATCAGTTAGAGAAGGAGTCCTACGAGCAGTACTTC
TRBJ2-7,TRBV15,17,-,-,CATSRGPAGAAGGEQYF,TGTGCCACCAGCAGAGGCCCCGCCGGAGCCGCCGGCGGCGAGCAGTACTTC
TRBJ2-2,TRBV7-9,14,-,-,CASSFFRDTGELFF,TGTGCCAGCAGCTTCTTCAGGGACACCGGGGAGCTGTTTTTT
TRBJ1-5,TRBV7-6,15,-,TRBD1,CASSADRGFNQPQHF,TGTGCCAGCAGTGCGGACAGGGGGTTCAATCAGCCCCAGCATTTT
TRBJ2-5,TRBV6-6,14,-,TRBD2,CASSQRGVQETQYF,TGTGCCAGCAGCCAGCGGGGCGTTCAAGAGACCCAGTACTTC
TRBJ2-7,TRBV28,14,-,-,CASSFLQSKYEQYF,TGTGCCAGCAGTTTCTTACAGTCAAAATACGAGCAGTACTTC
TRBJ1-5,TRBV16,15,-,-,CASSQSRSSNQPQHF,TGTGCCAGCAGCCAATCGAGAAGTAGCAATCAGCCCCAGCATTTT
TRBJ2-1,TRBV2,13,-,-,CASGQVGEEGQFF,TGTGCCAGCGGTCAAGTAGGGGAAGAAGGGCAGTTCTTC
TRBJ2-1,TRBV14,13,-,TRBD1,CASNGQGYNEQFF,TGTGCCAGCAATGGACAGGGGTACAATGAGCAGTTCTTC
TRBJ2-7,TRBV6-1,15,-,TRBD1,CASSIIWGQNYEQYF,TGTGCCAGCAGTATTATTTGGGGACAGAACTACGAGCAGTACTTC
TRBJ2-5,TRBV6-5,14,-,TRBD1,CASRRAGGGETQYF,TGTGCCAGCCGGCGGGCAGGGGGCGGGGAGACCCAGTACTTC
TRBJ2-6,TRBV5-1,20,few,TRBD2,CASSRPPGLAGSSGANVLTF,TGCGCCAGCAGCCGGCCGCCGGGACTAGCGGGGTCATCTGGGGCCAACGTCCTGACTTTC
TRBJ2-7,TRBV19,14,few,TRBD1,CASSIPGQVSEQYF,TGTGCCAGTAGCATACCGGGACAGGTGAGCGAGCAGTACTTC
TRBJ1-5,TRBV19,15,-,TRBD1,CASTPDRGGNQPQHF,TGTGCCAGTACCCCGGACAGGGGGGGCAATCAGCCCCAGCATTTT
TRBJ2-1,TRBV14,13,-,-,CASSQFLVGEQFF,TGTGCCAGCAGCCAATTTCTAGTGGGTGAGCAGTTCTTC
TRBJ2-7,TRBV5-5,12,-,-,CASSPGLYEQYF,TGTGCCAGCAGCCCCGGACTCTACGAGCAGTACTTC
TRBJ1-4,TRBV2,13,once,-,CASQLDYNEKLFF,TGTGCCAGCCAACTGGACTATAATGAAAAACTGTTTTTT
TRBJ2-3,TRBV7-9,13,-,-,CASSLRGVDTQYF,TGTGCCAGCAGCTTACGCGGAGTGGATACGCAGTATTTT
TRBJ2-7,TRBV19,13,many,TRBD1,CASSTGQDYEQYF,TGTGCCAGTAGTACGGGACAGGACTACGAGCAGTACTTC
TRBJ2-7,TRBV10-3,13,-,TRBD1,CAIAGTGSNEQYF,TGTGCCATCGCCGGGACAGGGAGCAACGAGCAGTACTTC
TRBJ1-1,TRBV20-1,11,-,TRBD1,CSAGQGAEAFF,TGCAGTGCGGGACAGGGGGCTGAAGCTTTCTTT
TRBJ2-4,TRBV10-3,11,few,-,CAISEYGIQYF,TGTGCCATCAGTGAATACGGCATTCAGTACTTC